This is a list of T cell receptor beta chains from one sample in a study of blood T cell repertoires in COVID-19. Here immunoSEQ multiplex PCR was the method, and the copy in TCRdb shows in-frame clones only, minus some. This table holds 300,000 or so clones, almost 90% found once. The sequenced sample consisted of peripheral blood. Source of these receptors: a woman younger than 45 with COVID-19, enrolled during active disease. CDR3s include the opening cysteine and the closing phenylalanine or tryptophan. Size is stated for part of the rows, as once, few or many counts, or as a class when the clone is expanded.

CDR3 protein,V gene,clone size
CASRRPGQGYEKLFF,TRBV6-5,NA
CATSRDLKQGAVGTEAFF,TRBV15,NA
CSASRDRENSPLHF,TRBV20-1,once
CAWTRQGISYGYTF,TRBV30,NA
CASSEGRDYSYEQYF,TRBV6-2/TRBV6-3,NA
CASSLDRGRQQFF,TRBV5-6,NA
CASSLTTGGAYYEQYF,TRBV28,NA
CASSPPGRNTEAFF,TRBV28,NA
CASSSQGSSYEQYF,TRBV28,NA
CASSADTPYGYTF,TRBV7-8,NA
CASSSGTSPGEQFF,TRBV6-4,NA
CASSLGGSFQEAFF,TRBV7-9,NA
CASPRARASYEQYF,TRBV5-1,NA
CATSDDFGETQYF,TRBV24-1,NA
CASSLNRHLSTYEQYF,TRBV11-2,once
CASSRGAGNNEQFF,TRBV6-5,NA
CASSPTGYGYTF,TRBV6-5,NA
CSASLPNYGYTF,TRBV20-1,NA
CASSQQVTGDYEQYF,TRBV3-1/TRBV3-2,once
CASSGEGLMGYGYTF,TRBV2,NA
CASSPNLPSGISGAYEQYF,TRBV6-6,NA
CASSPAGVNGYTF,TRBV28,NA
CASSHPGQSYEQYF,TRBV6-5,NA
CASSTRTGPGGYTF,TRBV3-1/TRBV3-2,NA
CASRGQGINEKLFF,TRBV6-5,NA
CASREQGTDTQYF,TRBV27,NA
CASSLARYTGTGNTEAFF,TRBV7-3,NA
CSALGQERGYTF,TRBV29-1,NA
CAWMASGANVLTF,TRBV30,once
CATKDRGPSYNSPLHF,TRBV19,NA
CASMLGQGNYGYTF,TRBV5-5,NA
CASSLNRAPEAFF,TRBV5-4,NA
CASSLIRDYNYNEQFF,TRBV7-2,NA
CAGGTGRIVSGNTIYF,TRBV30,NA
CATSDRQKQGAPPDTQYF,TRBV24-1,NA
CASSARDSTYNEQFF,TRBV18,NA
CASSPRAHEQFF,TRBV18,NA
CASSSSGTEETQYF,TRBV7-3,once
CAWSLTGNYGYTF,TRBV30,NA
CASRKSGTGFIYGYTF,TRBV5-5,NA
CSASRRETGELFF,TRBV20-1,NA
CASSYTGTGGHEQFF,TRBV6-2/TRBV6-3,NA
CASSPSGQGARGYTF,TRBV6-2/TRBV6-3,NA
CASSPGTGGTWDNEQFF,TRBV10-1,NA
CASSALSATNEKLFF,TRBV9,NA
CASSLPTSGRSYGVNEQFF,TRBV27,NA